Listed below are T cell receptor beta chains from one sample, sequenced in a study of T-cell memory formation after mild COVID-19. TCRdb reprocessed the 5' RACE reads via MiXCR and lists one record per CDR3 protein. Of tens of thousands of distinct CDR3 sequences listed, roughly 25% are singletons. Sequenced: PBMCs or a T cell subset sorted from them (not recorded which). The receptor set was obtained from a young man who had mild COVID-19 (a few samples of this study predate the infection). Cell type and time point are not known. CDR3s include the opening cysteine and the closing phenylalanine or tryptophan. D genes are given only for firm matches. A row's size may be missing; if present it is once, few, many or a size class.

v_call: TRBV11-3; clone_size: NA; d_call: NA; j_call: TRBJ2-3; cdr3_aa: CASSAGGTVADTQYF; cdr3_nt: TGTGCCAGCAGCGCGGGCGGGACAGTCGCAGATACGCAGTATTTT
v_call: TRBV9; clone_size: NA; d_call: TRBD1; j_call: TRBJ2-1; cdr3_aa: CPSSVGQVYNEQFF; cdr3_nt: TGTCCCAGCAGCGTTGGACAGGTGTACAATGAGCAGTTCTTC
v_call: TRBV7-8; clone_size: few; d_call: NA; j_call: TRBJ2-5; cdr3_aa: CASSFVVGAGETQYF; cdr3_nt: TGTGCCAGCAGCTTCGTAGTGGGGGCAGGAGAGACCCAGTACTTC
v_call: TRBV10-3; clone_size: few; d_call: TRBD1; j_call: TRBJ1-2; cdr3_aa: CAISDGGQDLKYGYTF; cdr3_nt: TGTGCCATCAGTGATGGGGGACAGGACCTTAAATATGGCTACACCTTC
v_call: TRBV6-5; clone_size: few; d_call: NA; j_call: TRBJ1-1; cdr3_aa: CASSYSGRTEAFF; cdr3_nt: TGTGCCAGCAGTTACTCGGGGAGGACTGAAGCTTTCTTT
v_call: TRBV4-1; clone_size: few; d_call: NA; j_call: TRBJ2-7; cdr3_aa: CASSQDGLPYEQYF; cdr3_nt: TGCGCCAGCAGCCAAGACGGCCTCCCCTACGAGCAGTACTTC
v_call: TRBV2; clone_size: few; d_call: NA; j_call: TRBJ2-6; cdr3_aa: CARSNGADNIGANVLTF; cdr3_nt: TGTGCCAGGTCTAACGGGGCCGATAATATTGGGGCCAACGTCCTGACTTTC
v_call: TRBV6-4; clone_size: many; d_call: NA; j_call: TRBJ2-2; cdr3_aa: CASSQGGYTGELFF; cdr3_nt: TGTGCCAGCAGTCAGGGGGGATACACCGGGGAGCTGTTTTTT
v_call: TRBV7-9; clone_size: few; d_call: NA; j_call: TRBJ1-6; cdr3_aa: CASTPMVDYNSPLHF; cdr3_nt: TGTGCCAGTACACCGATGGTGGACTATAATTCACCCCTCCACTTT
v_call: TRBV12-3/TRBV12-4; clone_size: NA; d_call: TRBD1; j_call: TRBJ2-4; cdr3_aa: CASSSPDREAGIQYF; cdr3_nt: TGTGCCAGCAGTTCGCCGGACAGGGAGGCGGGCATTCAGTACTTC
v_call: TRBV6-2/TRBV6-3; clone_size: few; d_call: NA; j_call: TRBJ2-5; cdr3_aa: CASTSTPETQYF; cdr3_nt: TGTGCCAGCACCAGTACTCCCGAGACCCAGTACTTC
v_call: TRBV9; clone_size: NA; d_call: TRBD2; j_call: TRBJ2-5; cdr3_aa: CASSPGLAGGGETQYF; cdr3_nt: TGTGCCAGCAGCCCCGGACTAGCGGGGGGCGGAGAGACCCAGTACTTC
v_call: TRBV27; clone_size: NA; d_call: NA; j_call: TRBJ1-1; cdr3_aa: CASMFTMGFNTEAFF; cdr3_nt: TGTGCCAGCATGTTTACGATGGGGTTTAACACTGAAGCTTTCTTT
v_call: TRBV5-1; clone_size: NA; d_call: NA; j_call: TRBJ2-5; cdr3_aa: CASSSEWGRGSETQYF; cdr3_nt: TGCGCCAGCAGCTCGGAGTGGGGCAGGGGAAGTGAGACCCAGTACTTC
v_call: TRBV20-1; clone_size: few; d_call: TRBD2; j_call: TRBJ2-3; cdr3_aa: CSASLLRSGGTDTQYF; cdr3_nt: TGCAGTGCTAGCTTGCTTAGGAGCGGGGGCACAGATACGCAGTATTTT
v_call: TRBV7-7; clone_size: NA; d_call: NA; j_call: TRBJ2-2; cdr3_aa: CASSPMSGGVFTGELFF; cdr3_nt: TGTGCTAGCAGCCCCATGTCGGGGGGCGTTTTCACCGGGGAGCTGTTTTTT
v_call: TRBV4-1; clone_size: NA; d_call: NA; j_call: TRBJ2-1; cdr3_aa: CASSQVHEQFF; cdr3_nt: TGCGCCAGCAGCCAAGTCCATGAGCAGTTCTTC
v_call: TRBV29-1; clone_size: NA; d_call: NA; j_call: TRBJ2-7; cdr3_aa: CSVVTDQRGGYEQYF; cdr3_nt: TGCAGCGTTGTTACAGATCAGCGTGGCGGGTACGAGCAGTACTTC
v_call: TRBV29-1; clone_size: NA; d_call: NA; j_call: TRBJ1-2; cdr3_aa: CSVEVPGLGRYTF; cdr3_nt: TGCAGCGTTGAAGTCCCCGGACTCGGTCGCTACACCTTC
v_call: TRBV7-2; clone_size: few; d_call: NA; j_call: TRBJ1-1; cdr3_aa: CASSDPYPLRGEDWNTEAFF; cdr3_nt: TGTGCCAGCAGCGACCCCTACCCCCTCAGGGGAGAGGATTGGAACACTGAAGCTTTCTTT
v_call: TRBV6-6; clone_size: once; d_call: NA; j_call: TRBJ2-3; cdr3_aa: CASSYLLTRTDTQYF; cdr3_nt: TGTGCCAGCAGTTATCTCTTAACCCGCACAGATACGCAGTATTTT
v_call: TRBV4-2; clone_size: NA; d_call: NA; j_call: TRBJ1-4; cdr3_aa: CASSQDRGGGNEKLFF; cdr3_nt: TGTGCCAGCAGCCAAGATCGGGGTGGGGGCAATGAAAAACTGTTTTTT
v_call: TRBV21-1; clone_size: few; d_call: NA; j_call: TRBJ2-1; cdr3_aa: CASSRRDRDRNEQFF; cdr3_nt: TGTGCCAGCAGCAGGCGGGACAGGGATCGGAATGAGCAGTTCTTC
v_call: TRBV5-1; clone_size: few; d_call: TRBD1; j_call: TRBJ1-4; cdr3_aa: CASGQGDSEKLFF; cdr3_nt: TGCGCCAGCGGACAGGGGGACAGTGAAAAACTGTTTTTT
v_call: TRBV7-8; clone_size: NA; d_call: NA; j_call: TRBJ1-1; cdr3_aa: CASSLEGNEAFF; cdr3_nt: TGTGCCAGCAGCTTAGAAGGGAATGAAGCTTTCTTT
v_call: TRBV19; clone_size: NA; d_call: NA; j_call: TRBJ1-2; cdr3_aa: CASTFRNTYGYTF; cdr3_nt: TGTGCCAGTACCTTCCGAAACACATATGGCTACACCTTC
v_call: TRBV19; clone_size: few; d_call: TRBD2; j_call: TRBJ2-1; cdr3_aa: CASLPSGGGYNEQFF; cdr3_nt: TGTGCCAGCCTCCCCAGCGGGGGGGGGTACAATGAGCAGTTCTTC
v_call: TRBV9; clone_size: NA; d_call: NA; j_call: TRBJ2-3; cdr3_aa: CASSVEARLAITDTQYF; cdr3_nt: TGTGCCAGCAGCGTAGAAGCCCGCCTAGCGATCACAGATACGCAGTATTTT
v_call: TRBV7-7; clone_size: NA; d_call: NA; j_call: TRBJ2-1; cdr3_aa: CASSLSRHNEQFF; cdr3_nt: TGTGCTAGCAGCTTATCCAGACACAATGAGCAGTTCTTC
v_call: TRBV7-9; clone_size: NA; d_call: NA; j_call: TRBJ2-1; cdr3_aa: CASSSSRDTLNEQFF; cdr3_nt: TGTGCCAGCAGCTCCTCCCGGGACACCCTCAATGAGCAGTTCTTC
v_call: TRBV21-1; clone_size: many; d_call: NA; j_call: TRBJ2-3; cdr3_aa: CASSDRGTGGPDTQYF; cdr3_nt: TGTGCCAGCAGCGACCGAGGGACAGGGGGTCCAGATACGCAGTATTTT
v_call: TRBV4-3; clone_size: few; d_call: NA; j_call: TRBJ2-3; cdr3_aa: CASSQVLTDTQYF; cdr3_nt: TGCGCCAGCAGCCAAGTGCTCACAGATACGCAGTATTTT
v_call: TRBV9; clone_size: NA; d_call: NA; j_call: TRBJ1-1; cdr3_aa: CASSDPNGDTEAFF; cdr3_nt: TGTGCCAGCAGCGACCCTAACGGGGACACTGAAGCTTTCTTT
v_call: TRBV7-8; clone_size: few; d_call: NA; j_call: TRBJ2-4; cdr3_aa: CASSFLTRGTKNIQYF; cdr3_nt: TGTGCCAGCAGCTTCCTAACCCGGGGGACCAAAAACATTCAGTACTTC
v_call: TRBV5-1; clone_size: few; d_call: NA; j_call: TRBJ2-2; cdr3_aa: CASSAKSQGIFNTGELFF; cdr3_nt: TGCGCCAGCAGCGCGAAAAGTCAGGGAATATTCAACACCGGGGAGCTGTTTTTT
v_call: TRBV12-3/TRBV12-4; clone_size: few; d_call: NA; j_call: TRBJ2-3; cdr3_aa: CASKGYGDPQYF; cdr3_nt: TGTGCCAGCAAGGGCTACGGGGATCCGCAGTATTTT
v_call: TRBV29-1; clone_size: NA; d_call: TRBD1; j_call: TRBJ2-3; cdr3_aa: CSVWTGVDTQYF; cdr3_nt: TGCAGCGTCTGGACAGGGGTAGATACGCAGTATTTT
v_call: TRBV5-1; clone_size: few; d_call: TRBD2; j_call: TRBJ2-5; cdr3_aa: CASSRLLAGGPLGQETQYF; cdr3_nt: TGCGCCAGCAGCCGCTTGCTAGCGGGGGGGCCTCTAGGGCAAGAGACCCAGTACTTC
v_call: TRBV6-6; clone_size: few; d_call: TRBD2; j_call: TRBJ2-5; cdr3_aa: CASPRLAGGPWETQYF; cdr3_nt: TGTGCCAGCCCTCGGCTAGCGGGGGGGCCTTGGGAGACCCAGTACTTC
v_call: TRBV4-3; clone_size: few; d_call: TRBD1; j_call: TRBJ2-1; cdr3_aa: CASSPRRGQGAEQFF; cdr3_nt: TGCGCCAGCAGCCCGAGAAGGGGACAGGGGGCTGAGCAGTTCTTC
v_call: TRBV6-2/TRBV6-3; clone_size: NA; d_call: NA; j_call: TRBJ2-2; cdr3_aa: CASSYSSRESTGELFF; cdr3_nt: TGTGCCAGCAGTTACTCGAGCAGGGAGAGCACCGGGGAGCTGTTTTTT
v_call: TRBV4-2; clone_size: once; d_call: NA; j_call: TRBJ2-3; cdr3_aa: CASRGKLRDTQYF; cdr3_nt: TGTGCCAGCCGGGGGAAACTAAGAGATACGCAGTATTTT
v_call: TRBV5-8; clone_size: many; d_call: TRBD1; j_call: TRBJ1-1; cdr3_aa: CASSSGGGDTEAFF; cdr3_nt: TGTGCCAGCAGCTCAGGGGGTGGGGACACTGAAGCTTTCTTT
v_call: TRBV5-1; clone_size: NA; d_call: TRBD2; j_call: TRBJ2-5; cdr3_aa: CASSQGTSAQETQYF; cdr3_nt: TGCGCCAGCAGTCAAGGGACTAGCGCCCAAGAGACCCAGTACTTC
v_call: TRBV7-2; clone_size: NA; d_call: TRBD1; j_call: TRBJ1-2; cdr3_aa: CASSLVGTGNNYGYTF; cdr3_nt: TGTGCCAGCAGCTTAGTTGGGACAGGAAATAACTATGGCTACACCTTC
v_call: TRBV6-1; clone_size: few; d_call: TRBD1; j_call: TRBJ2-2; cdr3_aa: CANGQGAGELFF; cdr3_nt: TGTGCCAACGGACAGGGGGCCGGGGAGCTGTTTTTT
v_call: TRBV7-2; clone_size: few; d_call: NA; j_call: TRBJ2-2; cdr3_aa: CASSPGLGPGTGELFF; cdr3_nt: TGTGCCAGCAGCCCGGGACTGGGGCCGGGAACCGGGGAGCTGTTTTTT
v_call: TRBV29-1; clone_size: few; d_call: NA; j_call: TRBJ2-5; cdr3_aa: CSVAPGVTAETQYF; cdr3_nt: TGCAGCGTTGCCCCCGGAGTTACGGCAGAGACCCAGTACTTC
v_call: TRBV21-1; clone_size: NA; d_call: NA; j_call: TRBJ2-6; cdr3_aa: CASSRRGEPGSGANVLTF; cdr3_nt: TGTGCCAGCAGCAGACGGGGGGAGCCGGGTTCTGGGGCCAACGTCCTGACTTTC
v_call: TRBV15; clone_size: NA; d_call: TRBD1; j_call: TRBJ1-2; cdr3_aa: CATSEEGTVYGYTF; cdr3_nt: TGTGCCACCAGCGAGGAAGGGACAGTCTATGGCTACACCTTC
v_call: TRBV4-2; clone_size: few; d_call: NA; j_call: TRBJ2-1; cdr3_aa: CASSQEGSTDEQFF; cdr3_nt: TGTGCCAGCAGCCAAGAGGGATCTACTGATGAGCAGTTCTTC